Detailed here is one T cell receptor (beta chain). Its target is not known. Time point given: week 23, last vaccination. Mutant IDH1 20-mer peptide, at 300 ug, made up each vaccine dose, with topical imiquimod. Sequencing was performed with immunoSEQ multiplex PCR; in TCRdb, only in-frame clones are kept and a portion is missing. This table has tens of thousands of clones, 65% to 80% appearing once. These data originate in a study of a mutant IDH1 vaccine in newly diagnosed glioma. Trimming pared 5 bases from V and 4 bases from J, leaving 14 bases between. CDR3 length: 14 residues. Germline V gene sequence: CDR1 SGHTA, CDR2 FQGNSA. Notes on the study in general: Vaccine-induced immune responses were detected in 93.3% of patients.

The clonotype comes from a man between 50 and 59 years old with glioma. The input for sequencing was PBMCs, taken from a glioma patient whose treatment included an IDH1 peptide vaccine. This chain uses TRBV7-2 with TRBJ1-2; D is unclear. The CDR3, as DNA: TGTGCCAGCAGCCCAGGAGTTTCGGGCTATGGCTACACCTTC. This codes for CASSPGVSGYGYTF.